What follows is one T cell receptor beta chain and its context. As handled by the study authors: Reference gene primers were amplified, and this amplification served to estimate nucleated cell counts. Assay: immunoSEQ multiplex PCR; the TCRdb copy retains only in-frame clones and omits some. D and trimming were read from the DNA, whereas the V and J calls and clone size are those reported in that table. The sample has about 58,000 clones; around 89% are singletons. This sample was taken from a study of blood T cell repertoires in COVID-19. Study details: Some COVID-19 samples were acute and others convalescent; all came from the United States, Italy and Spain. PBMCs, B-cell-depleted T cells, or T cells were the source of the cDNA or gDNA that made up the material.

The CDR3 has 12 amino acids. The V end lost 2 bases, the J end lost 6 bases, and 5 bases lay between the germline ends. Per germline, CDR1 SGHTA and CDR2 FQGTGA. V usage is TRBV7-3 and J usage is TRBJ2-1; no reliable D call. Sequencing was done on a sample of peripheral blood. The sequence was collected from a man aged 55-75 years with active COVID-19. CDR3 loop: CASSLSVNEQFF. DNA of the CDR3: TGTGCCAGCAGCTTATCGGTCAATGAGCAGTTCTTC.